The clone carrying this TCR beta chain has just a few counts. The antigen is not known. This record comes from a study of response to subunit inactivated influenza vaccine. Notes on the study in general: With each seasonal influenza vaccination, the authors suggested, few new T cells are recruited.

There are 12 residues in the CDR3. The V gene's germline CDR1 is LNHDA and CDR2 SQIVND (reference sequence). V was shortened by 5 bases and J by 5 bases, with 7 bases between the two germline ends. From the RT-PCR reads, TCRdb called clonotypes with MiXCR, one entry per CDR3 protein. The sample shows approximately 200,000 distinct CDR3 sequences, under 15% of them seen only once. Sequences were derived from CD8+ T cells sorted from PBMCs, sampled 4 to 6 days after vaccination. The chain recombines TRBV19 with TRBJ1-5; no clear D gene. This receptor was obtained from a man between 45 and 60 years old who received an inactivated influenza vaccine. CDR3 in amino acids: CASSPPDQPQHF. Written as DNA, the CDR3 is TGTGCCAGTAGTCCACCCGATCAGCCCCAGCATTTT.